Below, 10 T cell receptor beta chains from the same sample are listed, as sequenced in a study of blood T cell repertoires in COVID-19. Assay: immunoSEQ multiplex PCR; the TCRdb copy retains only in-frame clones and omits some. The table shows over 150,000 clones, with almost 80% occurring only once. What was sequenced was peripheral blood. All receptors derive from a woman in her seventies with acute or convalescent COVID-19.

This sequence joins TRBV5-1 and TRBJ2-2; D might be TRBD2 (7 bases). Trimming removed 3 bases from V and 2 bases from J, with 11 bases in between. The CDR3 sequence is 15 residues long. CDR1 is SGHRS and CDR2 is YFSETQ in the germline V gene. Written as DNA, the CDR3 is TGCGCCAGCAGCTGGGGGGGACACAACACCGGGGAGCTGTTTTTT. Its translation: CASSWGGHNTGELFF.

The chain employs TRBV12-3 or TRBV12-4 and TRBJ2-1; perhaps TRBD2 as D (6 bases). The CDR3 totals 12 residues. V was cut by 5 bases and J by 9 bases, with 11 bases left in between. The CDR3 DNA sequence: TGTGCCAGCAGTCCAGGAGGGATTGAGCAGTTCTTC. Protein: CASSPGGIEQFF.

This clone was observed a handful of times. The CDR3, as DNA: TGTGCCAGCAGTTTCCGTATGAACCCCCTAGCGGGGAACACCGGGGAGCTGTTTTTT. This translates into CASSFRMNPLAGNTGELFF. The J gene is TRBJ2-2, the V gene TRBV27, with 8 nucleotides matching TRBD2. V trimming: 3 bases; J trimming: 1 base; junction bases outside the gene matches: 13. From germline, CDR1 is MNHEY and CDR2 SMNVEV (reference sequence). This CDR3 region has 19 residues.

The genes are TRBV14 and TRBJ1-6; TRBD1 might be the D (5 bases). V was cut by 0 bases and J by 16 bases, with 13 bases left in between. Germline lookup yields CDR1 SGHDN and CDR2 FVKESK. The CDR3 spans 13 residues. The CDR3, as DNA: TGTGCCAGCAGCCAAGATCTTCAGGGCCAGCTCCACTTT. Translated: CASSQDLQGQLHF.

This clone was detected only a few times. The rearrangement links TRBV28 to TRBJ1-6; unclear D gene. Trimming cost V 2 bases and J 10 bases, with 18 bases left between them. Germline V CDR1 and CDR2: MDHEN, SYDVKM. CDR3 length: 16 amino acids. The CDR3 DNA reads as TGTGCCAGCAGTTTACGATTGTCCCCAGGAGGATCACCCCTCCACTTT. Translated: CASSLRLSPGGSPLHF.

The V and J genes are TRBV6-4 and TRBJ2-1; perhaps TRBD2 as D (7 bases). Deletions cut 5 bases from V and 6 bases from J, with 14 bases between. This CDR3 comprises 14 residues. Germline V CDR1 and CDR2: MRHNA, SNTAGT. The chain's CDR3 is CASSRGGGSNEQFF. In nucleotides, the CDR3 is TGTGCCAGCAGTCGAGGGGGGGGTAGCAATGAGCAGTTCTTC.

This clone has a handful of counts. The chain links TRBV3-1 (or the pseudogene TRBV3-2) to TRBJ2-3; 10 bases map to TRBD1. CDR3 size: 15 residues. With V trimmed by 1 base and J by 8 bases, 6 bases remained unmatched. The V gene's germline CDR1 is LGHDT and CDR2 YNNKEL (reference sequence). The CDR3 loop reads CASSQARTGGSTQYF. The CDR3 DNA reads TGTGCCAGCAGCCAAGCCAGGACAGGGGGTTCTACGCAGTATTTT.

The V and J genes are TRBV2 and TRBJ2-6, with 7 nucleotides matching TRBD2. Germline-derived CDR1 and CDR2 are SNHLY and FYNNEI. Germline trimming cut 7 bases from V and 1 base from J; bases unmatched to any gene: 10. This CDR3 has 17 amino acids. The CDR3 reads CASKREGYLSGANVLTF. The CDR3 bases are TGTGCCAGCAAAAGGGAGGGGTACCTGTCTGGGGCCAACGTCCTGACTTTC.

This clone was detected only a few times. V and J are TRBV30 and TRBJ2-3, with 7 nucleotides matching TRBD2. Germline V gene data show CDR1 as GTSNPN and CDR2 as SVGIG (reference sequence). Germline trimming cut 8 bases from V and 2 bases from J; bases unmatched to any gene: 13. This CDR3 has 15 residues. DNA of the CDR3: TGTGCCCTGAGGAGCGGGGCCGAGAACACAGATACGCAGTATTTT. This codes for CALRSGAENTDTQYF.

This chain joins TRBV2 and TRBJ2-7; 10 bases fit TRBD2. CDR1 and CDR2 from the germline V gene are SNHLY and FYNNEI. The J segment lost 2 bases and the V segment lost 6 bases, leaving 4 bases of the junction unmatched. This CDR3 contains 14 residues. In DNA form, the CDR3 reads TGTGCCAGCAGGGTAGCGGGAGGCCCCTACGAGCAGTACTTC. Protein product: CASRVAGGPYEQYF. Full variable domain (remainder filled in from reference TRBV2 and TRBJ2-7): EPEVTQTPSHQVTQMGQEVILRCVPISNHLYFYWYRQILGQKVEFLVSFYNNEISEKSEIFDDQFSVERPDGSNFTLKIRSTKLEDSAMYFCASRVAGGPYEQYFGPGTRLTVT.